The 4 T cell receptor beta chains reported below all come from one sample, sequenced in a study of shared clonotypes between healthy human individuals. Only in-frame clones appear in the TCRdb table, and some are missing; sequencing was by immunoSEQ multiplex PCR. The sample gives approximately 600,000 clones, roughly 95% of which show up once; over 0.1% is in the top ten. Naive-designated CD8 cells lacked CD45RO, were positively enriched for CCR7, and omitted terminally differentiated effector memory CD45RA+ cells. Sequenced material: naive CD8+ T cells sorted from blood. The receptor set was obtained from a woman aged 25-40 years in good health.

This chain connects TRBV2 to TRBJ2-3, with 11 nucleotides matching TRBD2. With V trimmed by 1 base and J by 4 bases, 7 bases remained unmatched. CDR1 and CDR2 (germline): SNHLY, FYNNEI. The CDR3 totals 17 residues. The CDR3, as DNA: TGTGCCAGCAGTGAAGATAGGGGACTAGCGGTTTCAGATACGCAGTATTTT. It codes for CASSEDRGLAVSDTQYF.

This clone was detected only once. The chain employs TRBV11-1 and TRBJ2-7; 7 positions match TRBD2. This CDR3 contains 15 residues. Germline V gene sequence: CDR1 SGHAT, CDR2 FQDESV (reference sequence). The J segment lost 7 bases and the V segment lost 1 base, leaving 10 bases of the junction unmatched. CDR3 nucleotides: TGTGCCAGCAGCTTAGTTGCGGGAGTGCGTGAAGAGCAGTACTTC. It is translated as CASSLVAGVREEQYF.

As DNA, the CDR3 is TGTGCCAGCAGCGCTTTCTCTGGAAACACCATATATTTT. Translation: CASSAFSGNTIYF. The chain uses TRBV9 and TRBJ1-3; D uncertain. The CDR3 runs to 13 residues. The V gene's germline CDR1 is SGDLS and CDR2 YYNGEE. Trimming took off 3 bases at V and 0 bases at J, with 4 bases between the two ends.

The J gene is TRBJ2-2, the V gene TRBV5-1; D is unclear. The CDR3 runs to 16 residues. Germline V gives CDR1 SGHRS, CDR2 YFSETQ. The V end lost 0 bases, the J end lost 0 bases, and 9 bases lay between the germline ends. CDR3 loop: CASSLEGLPNTGELFF. The CDR3 DNA follows: TGCGCCAGCAGCTTGGAGGGCCTACCGAACACCGGGGAGCTGTTTTTT.